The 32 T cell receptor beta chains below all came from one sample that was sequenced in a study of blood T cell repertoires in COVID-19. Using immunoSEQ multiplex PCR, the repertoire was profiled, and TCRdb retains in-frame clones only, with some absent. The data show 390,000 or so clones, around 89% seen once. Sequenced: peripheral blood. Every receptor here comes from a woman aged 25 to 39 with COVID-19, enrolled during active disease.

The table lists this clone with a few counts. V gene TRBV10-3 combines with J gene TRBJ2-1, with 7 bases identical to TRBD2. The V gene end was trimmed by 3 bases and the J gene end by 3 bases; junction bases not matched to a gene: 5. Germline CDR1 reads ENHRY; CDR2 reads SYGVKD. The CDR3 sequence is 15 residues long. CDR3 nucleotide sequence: TGTGCCATCAGTGATCGGCGGGAGATCTACAATGAGCAGTTCTTC. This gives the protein CAISDRREIYNEQFF.

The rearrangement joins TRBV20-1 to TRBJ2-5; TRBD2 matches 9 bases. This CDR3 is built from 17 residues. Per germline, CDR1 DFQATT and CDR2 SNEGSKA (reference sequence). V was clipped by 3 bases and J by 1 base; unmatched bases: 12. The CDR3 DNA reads TGCAGTGCTAGTAGTCTAGCGGGATCCGTCCGCCAAGAGACCCAGTACTTC. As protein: CSASSLAGSVRQETQYF.

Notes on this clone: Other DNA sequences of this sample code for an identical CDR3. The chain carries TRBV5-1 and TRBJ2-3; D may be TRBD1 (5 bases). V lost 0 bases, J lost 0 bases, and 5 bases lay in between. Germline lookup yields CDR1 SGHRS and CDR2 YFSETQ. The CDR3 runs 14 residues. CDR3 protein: CASSLAGSTDTQYF. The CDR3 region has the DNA TGCGCCAGCAGCTTGGCAGGGAGCACAGATACGCAGTATTTT.

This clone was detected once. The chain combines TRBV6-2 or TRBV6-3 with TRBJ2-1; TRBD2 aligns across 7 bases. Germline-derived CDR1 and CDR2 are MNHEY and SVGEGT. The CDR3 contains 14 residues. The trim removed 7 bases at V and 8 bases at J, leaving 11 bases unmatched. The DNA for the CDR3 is TGTGCCAGCACCCCGACTCGCGGGAGAGATGAGCAGTTCTTC. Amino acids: CASTPTRGRDEQFF.

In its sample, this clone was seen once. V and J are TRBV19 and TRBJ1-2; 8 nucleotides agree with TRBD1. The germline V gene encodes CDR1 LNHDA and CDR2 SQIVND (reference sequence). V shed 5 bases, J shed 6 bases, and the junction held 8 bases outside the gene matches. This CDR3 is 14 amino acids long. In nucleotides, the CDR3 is TGTGCCAGTAGTCCCCCGGACAGGGTGGATGGCTACACCTTC. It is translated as CASSPPDRVDGYTF.

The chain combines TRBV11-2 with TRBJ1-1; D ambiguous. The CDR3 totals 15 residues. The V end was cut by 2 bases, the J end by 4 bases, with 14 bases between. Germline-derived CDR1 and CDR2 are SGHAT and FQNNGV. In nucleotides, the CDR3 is TGTGCCAGCAGCTTAAACGGTATCCCGGGCACTGAAGCTTTCTTT. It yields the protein CASSLNGIPGTEAFF.

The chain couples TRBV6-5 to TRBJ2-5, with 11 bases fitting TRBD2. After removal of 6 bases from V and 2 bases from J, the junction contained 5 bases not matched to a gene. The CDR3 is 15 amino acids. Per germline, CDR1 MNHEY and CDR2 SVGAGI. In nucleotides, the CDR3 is TGTGCCAGCAGCCGTAGCGGGGGGGAGCAAGAGACCCAGTACTTC. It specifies CASSRSGGEQETQYF.

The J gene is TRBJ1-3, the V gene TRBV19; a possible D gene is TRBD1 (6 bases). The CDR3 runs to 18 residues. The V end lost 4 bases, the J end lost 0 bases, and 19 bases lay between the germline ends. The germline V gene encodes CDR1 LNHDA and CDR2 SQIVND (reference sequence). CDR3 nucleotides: TGTGCCAGTAGTACCGCCACCTCCGGGACAAACTCTGGAAACACCATATATTTT. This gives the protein CASSTATSGTNSGNTIYF.

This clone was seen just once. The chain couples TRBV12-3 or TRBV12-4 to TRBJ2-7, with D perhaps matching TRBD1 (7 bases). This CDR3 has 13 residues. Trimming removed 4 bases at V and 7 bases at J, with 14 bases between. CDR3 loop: CASSSGGSREQYV. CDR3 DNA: TGTGCCAGCAGTTCAGGGGGGAGTAGGGAGCAGTACGTC.

CDR3: CASSLAGIAKNIQYF. The CDR3 bases are TGCGCCAGCAGCTTGGCCGGGATTGCCAAAAACATTCAGTACTTC. The rearrangement links TRBV5-1 to TRBJ2-4; possible D gene TRBD2, 5 bases. Germline CDR1 is SGHRS and CDR2 is YFSETQ. Trimming removed 0 bases at V and 1 base at J, with 8 bases between. This CDR3 has 15 amino acids.

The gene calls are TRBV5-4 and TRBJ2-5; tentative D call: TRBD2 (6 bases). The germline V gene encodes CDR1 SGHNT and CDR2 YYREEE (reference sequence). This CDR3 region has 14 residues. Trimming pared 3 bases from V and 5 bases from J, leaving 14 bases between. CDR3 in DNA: TGTGCCAGCAGCTGGGGGGACCCTGCGGAGACCCAGTACTTC. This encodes CASSWGDPAETQYF.

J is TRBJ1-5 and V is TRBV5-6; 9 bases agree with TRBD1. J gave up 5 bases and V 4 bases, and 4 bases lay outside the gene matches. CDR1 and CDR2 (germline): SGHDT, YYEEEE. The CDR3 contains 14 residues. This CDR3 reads CASSAGQGHQPQHF. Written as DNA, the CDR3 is TGTGCCAGCAGCGCGGGACAGGGACATCAGCCCCAGCATTTT.

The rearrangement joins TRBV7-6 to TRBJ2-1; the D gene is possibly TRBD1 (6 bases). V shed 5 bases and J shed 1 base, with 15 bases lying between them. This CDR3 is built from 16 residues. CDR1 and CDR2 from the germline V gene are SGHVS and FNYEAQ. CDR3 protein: CASSLTGPPSYNEQFF. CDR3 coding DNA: TGTGCCAGCAGCCTTACAGGGCCCCCATCCTACAATGAGCAGTTCTTC.

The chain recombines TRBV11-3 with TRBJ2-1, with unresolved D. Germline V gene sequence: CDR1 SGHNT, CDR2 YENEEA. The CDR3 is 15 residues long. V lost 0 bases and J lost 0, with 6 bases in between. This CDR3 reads CASSLDPVSYNEQFF. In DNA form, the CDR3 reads TGTGCCAGCAGCTTAGATCCAGTCTCCTACAATGAGCAGTTCTTC.

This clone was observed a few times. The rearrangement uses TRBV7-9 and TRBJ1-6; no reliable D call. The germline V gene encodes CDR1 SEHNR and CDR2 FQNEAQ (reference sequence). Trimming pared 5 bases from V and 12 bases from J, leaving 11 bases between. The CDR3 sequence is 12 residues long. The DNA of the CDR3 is TGTGCCAGCAGCACTACTCAGTTACCCCTCCACTTT. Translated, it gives CASSTTQLPLHF.

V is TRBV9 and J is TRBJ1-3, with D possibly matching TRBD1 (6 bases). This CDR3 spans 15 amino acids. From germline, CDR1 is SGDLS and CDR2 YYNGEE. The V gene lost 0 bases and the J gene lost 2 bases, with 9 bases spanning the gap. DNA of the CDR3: TGTGCCAGCAGCGTAGCGGGGGGCCCTGGAAACACCATATATTTT. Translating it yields CASSVAGGPGNTIYF.

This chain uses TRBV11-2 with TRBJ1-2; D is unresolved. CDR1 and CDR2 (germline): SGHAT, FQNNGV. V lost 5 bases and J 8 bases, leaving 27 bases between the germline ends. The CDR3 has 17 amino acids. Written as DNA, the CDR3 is TGTGCCAGCAGCCATATACGAAGGCGGGGATCTCCTCGCGGCTACACCTTC. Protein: CASSHIRRRGSPRGYTF. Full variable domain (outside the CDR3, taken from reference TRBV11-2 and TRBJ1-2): EAGVAQSPRYKIIEKRQSVAFWCNPISGHATLYWYQQILGQGPKLLIQFQNNGVVDDSQLPKDRFSAERLKGVDSTLKIQPAKLEDSAVYLCASSHIRRRGSPRGYTFGSGTRLTVV.

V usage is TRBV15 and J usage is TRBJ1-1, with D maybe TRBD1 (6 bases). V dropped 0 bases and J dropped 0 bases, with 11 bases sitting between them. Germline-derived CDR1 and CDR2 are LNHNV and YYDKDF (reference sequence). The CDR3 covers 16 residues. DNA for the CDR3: TGTGCCACCAGCAGAGATCGTGGGGGCATGAACACTGAAGCTTTCTTT. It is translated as CATSRDRGGMNTEAFF. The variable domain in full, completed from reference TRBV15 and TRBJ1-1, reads DAMVIQNPRYQVTQFGKPVTLSCSQTLNHNVMYWYQQKSSQAPKLLFHYYDKDFNNEADTPDNFQSRRPNTSFCFLDIRSPGLGDTAMYLCATSRDRGGMNTEAFFGQGTRLTVV.

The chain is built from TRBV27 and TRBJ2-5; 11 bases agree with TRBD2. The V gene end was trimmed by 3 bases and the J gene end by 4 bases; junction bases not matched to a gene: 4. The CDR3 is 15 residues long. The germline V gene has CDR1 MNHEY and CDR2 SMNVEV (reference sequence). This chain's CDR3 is CASSFGLAGGETQYF. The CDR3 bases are TGTGCCAGCAGTTTTGGCCTAGCGGGGGGAGAGACCCAGTACTTC.

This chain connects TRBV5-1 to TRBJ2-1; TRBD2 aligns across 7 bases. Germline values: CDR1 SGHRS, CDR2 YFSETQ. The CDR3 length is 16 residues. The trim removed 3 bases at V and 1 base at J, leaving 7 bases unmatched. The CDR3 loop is CASSSGLVVSYNEQFF. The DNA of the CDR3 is TGCGCCAGCAGCTCAGGACTAGTAGTGTCCTACAATGAGCAGTTCTTC.

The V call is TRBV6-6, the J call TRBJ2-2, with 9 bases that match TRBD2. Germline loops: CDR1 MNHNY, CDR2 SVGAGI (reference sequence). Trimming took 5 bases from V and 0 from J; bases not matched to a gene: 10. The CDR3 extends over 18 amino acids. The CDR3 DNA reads TGTGCCAGCAGTCGACTAGCGGCATCATGGGCGAACACCGGGGAGCTGTTTTTT. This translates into CASSRLAASWANTGELFF.

The DNA of the CDR3 is TGCGCCAGCAGCCCAAGGAGTACAGGTTGGTCCTCTGGAAACACCATATATTTT. This codes for CASSPRSTGWSSGNTIYF. The J gene is TRBJ1-3, the V gene TRBV5-1; possibly TRBD1 for D (5 bases). Germline assignment: CDR1 SGHRS and CDR2 YFSETQ. V was trimmed by 4 bases and J by 0 bases, leaving 20 bases between them. The CDR3 runs to 18 residues.

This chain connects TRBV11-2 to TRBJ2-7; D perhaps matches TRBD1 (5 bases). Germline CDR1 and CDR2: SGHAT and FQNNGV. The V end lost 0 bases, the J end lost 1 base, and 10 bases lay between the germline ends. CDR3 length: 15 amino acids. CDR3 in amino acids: CASSLEGPPSYEQYV. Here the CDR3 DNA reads TGTGCCAGCAGCTTAGAGGGGCCCCCGTCCTACGAGCAGTACGTC.

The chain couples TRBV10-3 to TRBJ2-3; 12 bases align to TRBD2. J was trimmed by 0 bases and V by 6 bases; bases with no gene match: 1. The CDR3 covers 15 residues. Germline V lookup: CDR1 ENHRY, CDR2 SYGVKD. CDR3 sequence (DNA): TGTGCCATCAGCCTAGCGGGGGGGAGCACAGATACGCAGTATTTT. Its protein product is CAISLAGGSTDTQYF.

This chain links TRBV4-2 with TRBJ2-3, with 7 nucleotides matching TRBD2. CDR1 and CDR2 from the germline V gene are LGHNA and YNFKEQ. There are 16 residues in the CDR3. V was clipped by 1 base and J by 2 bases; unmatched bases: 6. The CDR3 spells CASSQVALAPTDTQYF. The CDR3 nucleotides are TGTGCCAGCAGCCAAGTAGCACTAGCGCCCACAGATACGCAGTATTTT.

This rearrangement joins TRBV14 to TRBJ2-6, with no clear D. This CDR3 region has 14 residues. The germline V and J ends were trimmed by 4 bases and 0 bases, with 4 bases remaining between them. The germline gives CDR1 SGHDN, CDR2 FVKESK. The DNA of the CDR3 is TGTGCCAGCAGCCTTCTCTCTGGGGCCAACGTCCTGACTTTC. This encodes CASSLLSGANVLTF.

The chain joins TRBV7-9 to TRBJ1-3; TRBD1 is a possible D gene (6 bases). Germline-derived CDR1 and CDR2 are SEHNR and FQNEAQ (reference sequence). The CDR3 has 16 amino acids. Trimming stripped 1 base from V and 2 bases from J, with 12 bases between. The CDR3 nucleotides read TGTGCCAGCAGCTTAGGTCCCGGGGGGCCTGGAAACACCATATATTTT. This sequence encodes CASSLGPGGPGNTIYF.

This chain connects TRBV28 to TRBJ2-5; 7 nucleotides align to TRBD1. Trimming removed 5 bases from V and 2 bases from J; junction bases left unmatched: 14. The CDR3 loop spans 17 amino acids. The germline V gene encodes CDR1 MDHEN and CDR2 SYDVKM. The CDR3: CASSPPFRQGDQETQYF. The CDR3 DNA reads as TGTGCCAGCAGTCCCCCCTTCCGACAGGGCGATCAAGAGACCCAGTACTTC.

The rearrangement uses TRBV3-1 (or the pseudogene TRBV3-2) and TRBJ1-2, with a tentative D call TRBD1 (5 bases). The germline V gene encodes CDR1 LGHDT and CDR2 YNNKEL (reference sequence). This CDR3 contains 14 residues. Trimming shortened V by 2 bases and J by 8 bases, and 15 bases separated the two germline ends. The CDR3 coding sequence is TGTGCCAGCAGCCAAAATGAAAGGACATCGGGCTACACCTTC. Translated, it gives CASSQNERTSGYTF.

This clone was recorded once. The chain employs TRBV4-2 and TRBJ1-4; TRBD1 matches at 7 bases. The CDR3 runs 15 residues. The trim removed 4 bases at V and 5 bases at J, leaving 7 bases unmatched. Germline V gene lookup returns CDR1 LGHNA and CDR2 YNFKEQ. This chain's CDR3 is CASSRLTGENEKLFF. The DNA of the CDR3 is TGTGCCAGCAGCCGTCTTACAGGGGAAAATGAAAAACTGTTTTTT.

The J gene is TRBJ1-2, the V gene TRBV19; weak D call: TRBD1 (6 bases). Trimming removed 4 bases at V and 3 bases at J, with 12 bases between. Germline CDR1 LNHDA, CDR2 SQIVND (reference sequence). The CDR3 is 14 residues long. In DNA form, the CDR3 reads TGTGCCAGTAGTACGGCAGGGGTGGACTATGGCTACACCTTC. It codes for CASSTAGVDYGYTF.

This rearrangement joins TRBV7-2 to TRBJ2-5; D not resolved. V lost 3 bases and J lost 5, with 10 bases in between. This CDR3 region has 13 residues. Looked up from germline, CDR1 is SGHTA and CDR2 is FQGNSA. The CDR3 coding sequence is TGTGCCAGCAGCTTTGGCCCCGGGGAGACCCAGTACTTC. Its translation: CASSFGPGETQYF.